This T cell receptor (beta chain) emerged from a study of post-analysis software for immune sequencing data. Study results and caveats: Patients used roughly five TRBV segments, including TRBV5-6, TRBV5-1 and TRBV20-1, more often than controls.

The germline gives CDR1 MDHEN, CDR2 SYDVKM. J was trimmed by 4 bases and V by 5 bases; bases with no gene match: 20. The CDR3 is made up of 20 amino acids. About this clonotype: Its matching antigen is unknown.

Unique molecular identifiers were built into the TCR beta cDNA libraries. TCRdb used MiXCR to reprocess the PCR reads, holding one entry per CDR3 protein. The sample includes approximately 440,000 distinct CDR3 sequences, over 35% of them seen just once. The receptor comes from a girl aged 5-17 years with multiple sclerosis. The chain links TRBV28 to TRBJ2-5; 12 positions agree with TRBD1. The sequenced sample consisted of blood. The CDR3 DNA is TGTGCCAGCAGTCCCCCAGGGACAGGGGGCGCATTCGTTCTCGGAGAGACCCAGTACTTC. Protein product: CASSPPGTGGAFVLGETQYF.